This T cell receptor (beta chain) appears in the sequencing data of a study of blood T cell repertoires in COVID-19. Background on the study: From T cells, B-cell-depleted T cells, or PBMCs came the material, which was cDNA or gDNA.

Study members were between roughly 18 and 89 years old and lived in 20 to 30 US regions. As processed by the authors: Amplification with reference gene primers provided the estimates of nucleated cell counts. Assay used: immunoSEQ multiplex PCR; TCRdb lists only in-frame clones, some missing. V and J calls and clone size are as listed in that table; D and trimming were resolved from the DNA. Here the sample spans about 210,000 clones, 87% being singletons. This CDR3 has 13 residues. V lost 0 bases, J lost 6 bases, and 9 bases lay in between. Per the germline V gene, CDR1 is SGDLS and CDR2 is YYNGEE. The sample comprised PBMCs or T cells enriched from blood (not recorded which). The source is a man aged 18 to 35 with acute COVID-19. V is TRBV9 and J is TRBJ1-1; D not certain. The CDR3 protein is CASSVEHASEAFF. DNA for the CDR3: TGTGCCAGCAGCGTAGAACATGCCTCTGAAGCTTTCTTT.